This T cell receptor beta chain is from a study of T-cell reconstitution after alpha-beta-depleted transplantation in children. Whole-study findings and limits: Several hundred expanded graft clones reportedly were the source of alpha-beta T cells about two months after transplant. A year had passed since transplant, and T-cell counts and diversity by then came mostly from newly produced T cells.

TCRbeta library construction was performed incorporating unique molecular identifiers. One entry per CDR3 protein, called by TCRdb with MiXCR from the PCR reads. The sample contains some 440,000 distinct CDR3 sequences, roughly 15% of which appear only once. This clonotype was detected a few times. Antigen specificity is unknown. V was cut by 6 bases and J by 1 base, with 16 bases left in between. The CDR3 covers 15 residues. CDR1 and CDR2 (germline): SGHNT, YENEEA. The TCR originated in a boy in the first two years of life who had a stem cell transplant for Wiskott-Aldrich syndrome, so the T cells may come from the graft donor. J is TRBJ2-7 and V is TRBV11-3; D may match TRBD1 or TRBD2 (5 bases each). The sequences come from PBMCs, mostly from graft donor cells, collected 360 days after TCRalphabeta/CD19-depleted stem cell transplant. In DNA, the CDR3 is TGTGCCAGCAGTCTACAGGCTAGCCCATCCTACGAGCAGTACTTC. It specifies CASSLQASPSYEQYF.